This T cell receptor (beta chain) was recorded in a study of early stage breast cancer tumors (dated by TCRdb to between 2016 and 2019). Background on the whole study: Of the 15 or so invasive breast tumors, roughly eleven were found to be estrogen receptor-positive, progesterone receptor-positive and HER2-negative. The samples as a whole yielded around 2.4 million detected templates, corresponding to roughly 1.1 million unique clonotypes. A read coverage of roughly 10-fold per sample was achieved on average. Of the approximately twelve ER+/PR+/HER2- tumors, eight were classified as invasive ductal carcinomas and four as invasive lobular carcinomas. What the study reported, not specific to this receptor: Repertoires from blood and normal breast were more alike than repertoires from blood and tumor, and in about 85% of the 16 patients, comparing each tissue with blood separated tumor from normal. Chain pairing and functional markers such as CD4, CD8 and FOXP3 were missed by bulk genomic DNA sequencing of unsorted cells. The small cohort size prevented analysis by tumor subtype. Compared with adjacent normal breast tissue, tumors had roughly 2.5-fold higher T cell density and higher clonality. Enriched TCRB sequences shared across patients were found to be mostly commonly generated sequences that were unlikely to play an important role in the tumor microenvironment.

V and J lose 0 bases and 0 bases, and a span of 7 bases separates them. Taken from the germline V gene, the CDR1 and CDR2 loops are SGHRS and YFSETQ. From cysteine to phenylalanine, the CDR3 is 14 amino acids long. Left in the record is the CDR3 DNA by itself, 42 bases read in frame from the first base. This clone was seen a single time. Its antigen remains undetermined. No clone much larger than this one lies a single base away; base qualities are absent. Two independent genomic DNA replicates were amplified for each sample, with about 0.5 ug used for blood and around 1.5 ug for tumor or normal breast. TCRB sequencing of genomic DNA was carried out with the ImmunoSeq Intro kit according to the manufacturer's instructions. For absolute quantification, the approximately 30-cycle multiplex PCR included proprietary primers along with spike-in control sequences. Single-end 150-bp reads were used to sequence an 87-bp fragment spanning the CDR3 and the flanking V and J genes. Each lane of an Illumina MiSeq using version 3.0 chemistry carried seven multiplexed samples, with two replicates per sample. In the source study's methods: Raw data were processed by the vendor's proprietary pipeline, with both replicates merged into one result per sample. To define clonotypes, the study grouped productive rearrangements that shared the V-gene family, CDR3 amino acid sequence and J-gene segment. To compute clonality, the normalized Shannon entropy (Pielou evenness) of TCRB abundances was subtracted from 1. T cell density was estimated as total templates divided by the number of input cells, with the number of input cells inferred from the DNA input amount. Recon, run with its default parameters, was used to estimate overall repertoire diversity and clonality. A clonotype was considered tumor-enriched if its abundance in tumor exceeded 0.1% and was at least 32-fold higher than its abundance in normal breast. As stored in TCRdb, this immuneACCESS dataset retains in-frame rearrangements with V and J assigned. A fraction of the clones does not appear; measured against another copy, unresolved V genes explain less than half of the discrepancy, and the remainder lacks a known reason. V, J and clone size reflect that table, while D and trimming were determined from the DNA. This sample comprises 9,000 to 13,000 clones, around 75% of them detected only once. The leading ten clones occupy approximately 13% of the sample.

Dicing about 18-50 mg of tumor tissue typically produced more than 2.5 ug of DNA. The study profiled bulk TCR beta-chain repertoires in matched peripheral blood, tumor and adjacent normal breast tissue taken from about 15 patients with early-stage breast cancer. Following resection, visually identified tumor tissue was excised and transferred into prechilled RNAlater. Tumor tissue (about 17-55 mg) was diced and homogenized in RLTplus buffer with beta-mercaptoethanol and antifoaming agent using a TissueLyser II. The Qiagen AllPrep DNA/RNA Mini kit was used to extract genomic DNA. This receptor chain uses TRBV5-1 and TRBJ2-7; the D gene is not confidently resolved. The clonotype was recovered from a person between 65 and 79 years old with breast cancer. Sequencing input: breast tumor tissue. DNA sequence: TGCGCCAGCAGCTTGGCGGTAAGCTCCTACGAGCAGTACTTC. This yields the protein CASSLAVSSYEQYF.